The next 30 T cell receptor delta chains were all read from a single sample in a study of γδ T cells in repeated Plasmodium falciparum infection. Bulk repertoires came from Vgamma9/Vdelta2+ or Vdelta2-negative gammadelta T cells flow-sorted from PBMC. TCRdb re-processed the multiplex PCR reads using CATT. The sample records over 45,000 delta-chain clones, 1.6% being singletons. Input material: gamma-delta T cells from blood. These receptors originate from a pool of human donors (malaria-infected and uninfected, not separated).

In the case of this clone: The amino acid sequence in TCRdb belongs to a much larger clone and departs from this DNA's translation at residue 15, likely a sequencing read error; the sequence shown is translated from the DNA. The chain joins TRDV3 to TRDJ1, with 9 positions matching TRDD3. There are 19 residues in the CDR3. CDR1 TVYSNPD and CDR2 GDNSRS come from the germline V gene (reference sequence). DNA of the CDR3: TGTGCCTTTATGGGCCATCGGGGGATACCTCCAAAAGGGCCCGAAAAACTCATCTTT. Translation gives CAFMGHRGIPPKGPEKLIF.

As regards this clone: This DNA's translation differs at residue 11 from TCRdb's protein, which comes from a much larger clone; a read error is likely, and the protein shown is translated from the DNA. The genes are TRDV1 and TRDJ1; 8 nucleotides align to TRDD3. TCRdb carries no J gene annotation; the J gene was assigned here by matching the DNA with germline. Germline lookup yields CDR1 TSWWSYY and CDR2 QGS. This CDR3 is built from 20 residues. V trimming: 5 bases; J trimming: 1 base; junction bases outside the gene matches: 21. The CDR3 loop reads CALGCPSLGLSGGCTDKLIF. The CDR3 region has the DNA TGTGCTCTTGGGTGTCCTTCCCTCGGACTTAGTGGGGGATGCACCGATAAACTCATCTTT.

Details on this clone: This DNA's translation differs at residue 6 from TCRdb's protein, which comes from a much larger clone; a read error is likely, and the protein shown is translated from the DNA. The chain has TRDV1 and TRDJ4; 10 nucleotides agree with TRDD3. The CDR3 has 19 residues. V shed 0 bases, J shed 6 bases, and the junction held 19 bases outside the gene matches. Germline V CDR1 and CDR2: TSWWSYY, QGS. The CDR3 DNA sequence: TGTGCTCTTGGGGAACTTCATTTCCTTCGTACTGGGGGATGGGTGGCCCTGATCTTT. Protein sequence: CALGELHFLRTGGWVALIF.

The sample holds a few counts of this clone. The J gene is TRDJ1, the V gene TRDV1, with 10 bases identical to TRDD3. No J segment appears in TCRdb, so it was assigned here by matching the sequence to germline. Germline V gene data show CDR1 as TSWWSYY and CDR2 as QGS. The CDR3 spans 23 residues. V dropped 5 bases and J dropped 0; count of bases not matched to a gene: 27. CDR3 protein: CALGPPPLLPELGGGYNTDKLIF. In DNA, the CDR3 is TGTGCTCTTGGGCCCCCCCCCTTACTCCCCGAATTAGGTGGGGGATACAACACCGATAAACTCATCTTT.

As concerns this clone: The protein given by TCRdb reflects a much larger clone and differs at residue 14 from this DNA's translation, likely from a read error; the protein shown is the DNA's translation. The V gene is listed as TRDV2; no J gene was called; the D call of TRDD3 is as the table states it, not checked on the DNA. This CDR3 is built from 16 residues. Germline V lookup: CDR1 GEAIGNYY, CDR2 EKD. The CDR3 here is CACDSLGDTGTDKPIF. DNA of the CDR3: TGTGCCTGTGATTCACTGGGGGATACGGGAACCGATAAACCCATCTTT.

This clone was detected a few times. TCRdb shows a much larger clone's protein in place of this DNA's translation, and the two differ at residue 6, likely through a read error; the protein shown is translated from the DNA. The chain uses TRDV3 and TRDJ1; TRDD3 matches 8 bases. Germline V gene sequence: CDR1 TVYSNPD, CDR2 GDNSRS (reference sequence). The trim removed 0 bases at V and 11 bases at J, leaving 17 bases unmatched. This CDR3 comprises 15 residues. This chain's CDR3 is CAFSPRSSWGKQLIF. CDR3 nucleotide sequence: TGTGCCTTTAGCCCACGCTCCAGCTGGGGGAAACAGCTCATCTTT. Full variable domain (rest looked up from reference TRDV3 and TRDJ1): CDKVTQSSPDQTVASGSEVVLLCTYDTVYSNPDLFWYRIRPDYSFQFVFYGDNSRSEGADFTQGRFSVKHILTQKAFHLVISPVRTEDSATYYCAFSPRSSWGKQLIFGKGTRVTVEP.

In this sample, this clone turned up a few times. A far larger clone is one nucleotide away, so this likely arose from a read error. The same CDR3 can be traced to other DNA sequences in this sample. This chain joins TRDV1 and TRDJ3; D possibly corresponds to TRDD3 (5 bases). No J gene is reported in TCRdb; it was inferred here by comparing the DNA with germline. The V gene's germline CDR1 is TSWWSYY and CDR2 QGS. This CDR3 region has 19 residues. The DNA for the CDR3 is TGTGCCCTTGGGGAGTCTCTATTGAGATTCTCCTGGGACACCCGACAGATGTTTTTC. Its protein product is CALGESLLRFSWDTRQMFF.

This clone has more than one count but fewer than ten. TCRdb shows a much larger clone's protein in place of this DNA's translation, and the two differ at residue 8, likely through a read error; the protein shown is translated from the DNA. V is TRDV1 and J is TRDJ1; 11 bases match TRDD3. Since TCRdb gives no J gene, matching the DNA to germline was used here to assign it. Trimming cost V 2 bases and J 10 bases; bases outside gene matches: 12. The CDR3 spans 16 residues. Germline V gene lookup returns CDR1 TSWWSYY and CDR2 QGS. CDR3 sequence reads: CALGELASLGDTRLIF. The CDR3 region has the DNA TGTGCTCTTGGGGAATTGGCCTCGCTGGGGGATACAAGACTCATCTTT.

This clone was counted only a few times. This is likely an artifact of a read error, given a far larger clone one base away. This sample also contains other DNA sequences that code for the same CDR3. Called V gene: TRDV1; the J gene was not called; TRDD3 reflects the table's D call only, with no check against the DNA. The CDR3 is 24 amino acids. CDR1 and CDR2 (germline): TSWWSYY, QGS. CDR3 protein: CALGERPTSLTGGYAAGYTDKLIF. CDR3 bases: TGTGCTCTTGGGGAACGACCTACCTCGCTAACTGGGGGATACGCTGCCGGGTACACCGATAAACTTATCTTT.

A word on this clone: The amino acid sequence in TCRdb belongs to a much larger clone and departs from this DNA's translation at residue 13, likely a sequencing read error; the sequence shown is translated from the DNA. No call exists for the J gene, whereas the V gene is TRDV1. The CDR3 contains 15 residues. The germline V gene encodes CDR1 TSWWSYY and CDR2 QGS. This CDR3 reads CALGTSPPPPAKPIF. For the CDR3, the DNA is TGTGCTCTTGGGACTTCCCCCCCGCCCCCGGCCAAACCCATCTTT.

Concerning this clone: Since a far larger clone is one base different, this is likely a read error. The sample holds other DNA sequences that translate to the same CDR3. The CDR3 DNA sequence: TGTGCCTGTGACACGATCGGGCCCTTGTACACCGATAAACTCATCTTC. Its translation: CACDTIGPLYTDKLIF. For the V gene the call is TRDV2; the J gene has no call. The CDR3 spans 16 residues. Germline V gene lookup returns CDR1 GEAIGNYY and CDR2 EKD.

In the case of this clone: TCRdb's entry gives the protein of a much larger clone, which mismatches this DNA's translation at residue 14, likely from a read error; the protein reported here is translated from the DNA. V and J are TRDV1 and TRDJ3; 12 bases align to TRDD3. From germline, CDR1 is TSWWSYY and CDR2 QGS. The V and J ends lost 2 bases and 0 bases, in that order; junction bases with no gene match: 14. The CDR3 extends over 23 amino acids. Here the CDR3 reads CALGESANDWGIPNSWDTRQMFF. DNA for the CDR3: TGTGCTCTTGGGGAATCGGCGAACGACTGGGGGATACCGAACTCCTGGGACACCCGACAGATGTTTTTC.

In the case of this clone: A far larger clone is off by one base, so a read error is likely. This CDR3 is also generated by other DNA sequences in the sample. The chain couples TRDV1 to TRDJ1; TRDD3 matches at 11 bases. TCRdb supplies no J gene; here it was assigned by aligning the nucleotide sequence to germline. Germline V CDR1 and CDR2: TSWWSYY, QGS. This CDR3 has 19 amino acids. V trimming: 3 bases; J trimming: 4 bases; junction bases outside the gene matches: 16. CDR3 region: CALGELCSWGIRDGDKLIF. CDR3 DNA sequence: TGTGCTCTTGGGGAGCTGTGTTCTTGGGGGATACGGGACGGCGATAAACTCATCTTT.

The sample holds a few counts of this clone. TCRdb has a much larger clone's protein, which differs at residue 13 from the translation of this DNA, likely because of a read error; what is shown is the protein translated from the DNA. The chain joins TRDV1 to TRDJ1; a possible D gene is TRDD3 (6 bases). There are 18 residues in the CDR3. V lost 3 bases, J lost 3 bases, and 23 bases lay in between. Germline loops: CDR1 TSWWSYY, CDR2 QGS. CDR3 coding DNA: TGTGCTCTTGGGGACCCATTTGGGGGGAAGGCGTACGCCGATAAACTCATCTTT. Encoded protein: CALGDPFGGKAYADKLIF.

Note on this clone: This DNA translates differently at residue 7 from the TCRdb protein, which is that of a much larger clone; a read error is likely, and the protein shown is the DNA's own translation. The chain carries TRDV1 and TRDJ1; TRDD3 aligns across 7 bases. Germline V gene sequence: CDR1 TSWWSYY, CDR2 QGS. J lost 4 bases, V lost 2 bases, and 25 bases had no gene match. This CDR3 has 21 amino acids. The CDR3 region has the DNA TGTGCTCTTGGGGAAACTATAGCTCTGGGGGCCTCATCCCATACCGGCGATAAACTCATCTTT. Residues: CALGETIALGASSHTGDKLIF.

About this clone: The protein held in TCRdb is that of a much larger clone and does not match this DNA's translation at residue 10, likely because of a read error; the protein shown is translated from the DNA. The chain links TRDV1 to TRDJ1; 8 bases agree with TRDD3. As TCRdb names no J gene, one was assigned here on the basis of a DNA match to germline. The CDR3 loop spans 17 amino acids. Germline loops: CDR1 TSWWSYY, CDR2 QGS. Germline trimming cut 4 bases from V and 0 bases from J; bases unmatched to any gene: 10. CDR3 region: CALGVLRGIRYTDKLIF. The CDR3 region has the DNA TGTGCTCTTGGGGTCCTACGTGGGATACGTTACACCGATAAACTCATCTTT.

Ten or more counts support this clone. The protein in TCRdb stems from a much larger clone and differs at residue 8 from this DNA's translation, likely a read error; here the protein is translated from the DNA. The rearrangement joins TRDV2 to TRDJ1; no reliable D call. CDR1 GEAIGNYY and CDR2 EKD come from the germline V gene. The CDR3 has 12 residues. The CDR3 DNA sequence: TGTGCCTGTGGGACCTGTACCGGTAAACTCATCTTT. Translating it yields CACGTCTGKLIF.

To note about this clone: Only one base separates this from a far larger clonotype, so it likely reflects a read error. This specimen includes other DNA sequences encoding the same CDR3. V gene TRDV1 combines with J gene TRDJ1, with a possible D match to TRDD3 (5 bases). The J gene was missing in TCRdb and was found by matching the end of the DNA to germline. From germline, CDR1 is TSWWSYY and CDR2 QGS. The CDR3 is made up of 15 amino acids. DNA for the CDR3: TGTGCCCTTGGGGCCCCGACCCCGTACACCGATAAACTCATCTTT. Translation gives CALGAPTPYTDKLIF.

A remark on this clone: TCRdb attributes to this sequence the protein of a much larger clone, which differs from the DNA translation at residue 12; a read error is likely, and the protein displayed is translated from the DNA. CDR3 sequence (DNA): TGTGCTCTTAGGGGCCCTGGGAGTGTGACGACCAGGGCACTGGGGGAGAGTCGGTTCGGTAAACTCATCTTT. It is translated as CALRGPGSVTTRALGESRFGKLIF. V gene TRDV1 combines with J gene TRDJ1; 9 bases fit TRDD3. TCRdb records no J gene; here it was assigned by comparing the DNA to germline. The V segment lost 8 bases and the J segment 7 bases; nucleotides outside the gene matches: 41. The CDR3 length is 24 residues. Germline V CDR1 and CDR2: TSWWSYY, QGS.

Notes on this clone: TCRdb assigns this DNA the protein of a much larger clone, which departs from its translation at residue 14; this likely reflects a read error, and the protein shown comes from translating the DNA. This rearrangement joins TRDV1 to TRDJ1; D assignment may be TRDD2 or TRDD3 (5 bases each). TCRdb supplies no J gene; here it was assigned by aligning the nucleotide sequence to germline. Germline lookup yields CDR1 TSWWSYY and CDR2 QGS. The CDR3 has 24 amino acids. Trimming removed 4 bases at V and 0 bases at J, with 39 bases between. This chain's CDR3 is CALGARNVIPEPGGTSGYTDKLIF. The CDR3 DNA reads as TGTGCTCTTGGGGCCCGAAACGTAATTCCTGAGCCGGGGGGTACTAGTGGGTACACCGATAAACTCATCTTT.

With respect to this clone: The TCRdb protein comes from a much larger clone and disagrees with this DNA's translation at residue 8, likely due to a read error; the protein given here is derived from the DNA. The rearrangement uses TRDV1 and TRDJ1, with D tentatively TRDD2 (6 bases). As TCRdb names no J gene, one was assigned here on the basis of a DNA match to germline. The germline V and J ends were trimmed by 0 bases and 1 base, with 21 bases remaining between them. The V gene's germline CDR1 is TSWWSYY and CDR2 QGS. This CDR3 has 19 residues. The CDR3 coding sequence is TGTGCTCTTGGGGAACTTCATCCTCCTACGAAGGGTTCCACCGATAAACTCATCTTT. Translated: CALGELHPPTKGSTDKLIF.

For this clone: TCRdb shows a much larger clone's protein in place of this DNA's translation, and the two differ at residue 7, likely through a read error; the protein shown is translated from the DNA. The chain carries TRDV2 and TRDJ1, with D tentatively TRDD3 (5 bases). The J gene, missing from TCRdb, was assigned here through DNA to germline matching. Germline assignment: CDR1 GEAIGNYY and CDR2 EKD. Trimming stripped 3 bases from V and 2 bases from J, with 15 bases between. The CDR3 length is 15 residues. CDR3 sequence (DNA): TGTGCCTGTGACGCCTTACGGGGGGGGACCGATAAACTCATCTTT. Translating it yields CACDALRGGTDKLIF.

This clone was observed a handful of times. A read error is likely here: a far larger clone is one base away. The identical CDR3 is also encoded by other nucleotide sequences in the sample. The chain has TRDV1 and TRDJ1; D gene ambiguous. The J gene is absent in TCRdb and was assigned here via DNA matching to germline. CDR1 is TSWWSYY, CDR2 QGS, per germline. The germline V and J ends were trimmed by 3 bases and 0 bases, with 26 bases remaining between them. The CDR3 is 20 amino acids. The CDR3 nucleotides are TGTGCTCTTGGGGACCAAACGTCATCAGTACTGCCTATGTACACCGATAAACTCATCTTT. Translated: CALGDQTSSVLPMYTDKLIF.

As concerns this clone: TCRdb shows a much larger clone's protein in place of this DNA's translation, and the two differ at residue 10, likely through a read error; the protein shown is translated from the DNA. The chain has TRDV1 and TRDJ1, with TRDD3 identical over 8 bases. TCRdb leaves out the J gene; it was filled in here by matching the DNA to germline. Germline values: CDR1 TSWWSYY, CDR2 QGS. This CDR3 comprises 17 residues. Losses at the gene ends were 5 bases for V and 3 bases for J; bases not matched to a gene: 14. For the CDR3, the DNA is TGTGCTCTTGGGTGGCGAGGGGGGATATCCCCCCCCGATAAACTCATCTTT. Translation gives CALGWRGGISPPDKLIF.

A note on this clone: The protein that TCRdb holds for this DNA derives from a much larger clone and differs from the translated DNA at residue 6, which likely indicates a read error; the protein shown here is translated from the DNA. V and J are TRDV1 and TRDJ1, with a weak D call TRDD3 (5 bases). The CDR3 is 17 residues long. Trimming shortened V by 6 bases and J by 2 bases, and 22 bases separated the two germline ends. Germline-derived CDR1 and CDR2 are TSWWSYY and QGS. The CDR3: CALGDLPSSWETDKLIF. The CDR3, as DNA: TGTGCTCTTGGAGATCTCCCGTCCTCCTGGGAAACCGATAAACTCATCTTT.

This clone was picked up many times. The protein TCRdb gives is from a much larger clone and does not agree with this DNA's translation at residue 8, likely a read error; the protein shown here comes from the DNA. The chain recombines TRDV1 with TRDJ1, with 9 bases identical to TRDD3. The J gene was missing in TCRdb and was found by matching the end of the DNA to germline. Germline CDR1 reads TSWWSYY; CDR2 reads QGS. This CDR3 region has 23 residues. V lost 0 bases and J lost 0; bases outside the gene matches: 23. The CDR3 DNA follows: TGTGCTCTTGGGGAACTCAGCCCTCCCGAGTACTGGGGGAGGGGTTGGGACACCGATAAACTCATCTTT. This translates into CALGELSPPEYWGRGWDTDKLIF.

Note on this clone: The translation of this DNA and the TCRdb protein of a much larger clone differ at residue 15, probably owing to a read error; the protein shown here is translated from the DNA. The V gene is TRDV1, the J gene TRDJ1, with D maybe TRDD2 (7 bases). In the absence of a J gene in TCRdb, the DNA was matched to germline to assign it here. Germline loops: CDR1 TSWWSYY, CDR2 QGS. V lost 3 bases to trimming and J lost 2 bases, with 40 bases between them. The CDR3 covers 24 residues. CDR3 protein: CALGDRKAFLSSYWESRGTDKLIF. DNA for the CDR3: TGTGCTCTTGGGGATCGCAAGGCCTTCCTTTCCTCGTACTGGGAGTCCCGAGGAACCGATAAACTCATCTTT.

The table lists this clone with a few counts. TCRdb pairs this DNA with a much larger clone's protein that differs at residue 18, likely a read error; the protein shown was translated from the DNA. The chain combines TRDV2 with TRDJ1, with TRDD3 identical over 11 bases. The J gene, absent from TCRdb, was called here by matching the DNA to germline. The V gene end was trimmed by 0 bases and the J gene end by 7 bases; junction bases not matched to a gene: 30. The germline CDR1 and CDR2 sequences are GEAIGNYY and EKD. This CDR3 spans 23 amino acids. The CDR3 reads CACDTAPAREVGDTAYLTGKLIF. For the CDR3, the DNA is TGTGCCTGTGACACCGCCCCGGCACGTGAAGTGGGGGATACGGCCTACCTAACTGGTAAACTCATCTTT.

This clone came up a few times. TCRdb has a much larger clone's protein, which differs at residue 3 from the translation of this DNA, likely because of a read error; what is shown is the protein translated from the DNA. The rearrangement joins TRDV1 to TRDJ1, with 13 bases identical to TRDD3. TCRdb supplies no J gene; here it was assigned by aligning the nucleotide sequence to germline. Germline V CDR1 and CDR2: TSWWSYY, QGS. The CDR3 totals 23 residues. The CDR3 sequence is CAPGARFPKLYWGIRTETDKLIF. The CDR3 DNA sequence: TGTGCTCCTGGGGCTCGATTCCCAAAATTATACTGGGGGATACGCACCGAAACCGATAAACTCATCTTT.

This clone was recorded at least ten times. A single base is all that separates this from a far larger clone, so a read error is likely. Other DNA variants within this sample encode the same CDR3. The chain recombines TRDV1 with TRDJ1; 7 bases are a match to TRDD3. TCRdb supplies no J gene; here it was assigned by aligning the nucleotide sequence to germline. There are 24 residues in the CDR3. From germline, CDR1 is TSWWSYY and CDR2 QGS. The CDR3 loop is CALGELEFYLFRGGIHHITDKLIF. The CDR3 nucleotides are TGTGCCCTTGGGGAACTCGAGTTTTACCTGTTCAGAGGTGGGATACACCACATCACCGATAAACTCATCTTT.